The 25 T cell receptor beta chains below were found in one sample sequenced in a study of OX40 agonist ivuxolimab in advanced cancers. TCRdb's copy holds only in-frame clones and misses some; the assay was immunoSEQ multiplex PCR. Of tens of thousands of clones listed, approximately 90% are singletons. This material consisted of CD4+ or CD8+ T cells sorted from blood, taken in a trial of the OX40 agonist ivuxolimab. These receptors came from an adult with an advanced solid tumor such as melanoma, head and neck, liver or kidney cancer.

The chain uses TRBV6-7 and TRBJ2-7; D is perhaps TRBD2 (5 bases). TRBV6-7 has ORF status, its function being uncertain. CDR3 length: 13 residues. V was clipped by 5 bases and J by 0 bases, with 8 bases between them. The CDR3 sequence: CASSAGGSYEQYF. CDR3 DNA: TGTGCCAGCAGTGCGGGCGGCTCCTACGAGCAGTACTTC.

This chain links TRBV7-9 with TRBJ1-4; possible D gene TRBD1, 5 bases. CDR3 length: 14 residues. V gave up 5 bases and J gave up 2 bases, with 9 bases separating them. Germline assignment: CDR1 SEHNR and CDR2 FQNEAQ (reference sequence). CDR3: CASSPRGTNEKLFF. CDR3 sequence (DNA): TGTGCCAGCAGCCCCCGGGGGACTAATGAAAAACTGTTTTTT. The whole variable domain, filled in from reference TRBV7-9 and TRBJ1-4, reads DTGVSQNPRHKITKRGQNVTFRCDPISEHNRLYWYRQTLGQGPEFLTYFQNEAQLEKSRLLSDRFSAERPKGSFSTLEIQRTEQGDSAMYLCASSPRGTNEKLFFGSGTQLSVL.

The chain has TRBV2 and TRBJ2-3; D may correspond to TRBD1 or TRBD2 (5 bases each). Per the germline V gene, CDR1 is SNHLY and CDR2 is FYNNEI. The V end lost 6 bases, the J end lost 2 bases, and 6 bases lay between the germline ends. The CDR3 runs to 12 residues. In nucleotides, the CDR3 is TGTGCCAGCAGGGGGACCACAGATACGCAGTATTTT. This encodes CASRGTTDTQYF.

V is TRBV5-6 and J is TRBJ2-1; a weak D match, TRBD1 (6 bases). CDR1 SGHDT and CDR2 YYEEEE come from the germline V gene. The ends were cut back, 6 bases at V and 6 bases at J, with 13 bases in the middle. CDR3 length: 13 amino acids. The CDR3 DNA sequence: TGTGCCAGCAACCGACTACAGGGCAATGAGCAGTTCTTC. It is translated as CASNRLQGNEQFF.

The chain links TRBV5-6 to TRBJ1-4; no firm D call. V lost 3 bases, J lost 13 bases, and 7 bases lay in between. Germline values: CDR1 SGHDT, CDR2 YYEEEE. CDR3 length: 10 amino acids. CDR3 nucleotides: TGTGCCAGCAGCTCAGAGGGACTGTTTTTT. This translates into CASSSEGLFF. Together with reference TRBV5-6 and TRBJ1-4, the CDR3 gives the full variable domain: DAGVTQSPTHLIKTRGQQVTLRCSPKSGHDTVSWYQQALGQGPQFIFQYYEEEERQRGNFPDRFSGHQFPNYSSELNVNALLLGDSALYLCASSSEGLFFGSGTQLSVL.

The chain joins TRBV7-2 to TRBJ1-2, with D perhaps TRBD1 (6 bases). The CDR3 consists of 15 residues. V was clipped by 4 bases and J by 3 bases, with 15 bases between them. Germline CDR1 and CDR2: SGHTA and FQGNSA. As DNA, the CDR3 is TGTGCCAGCAGCTCCAAGACAGGCCCCTACTATGGCTACACCTTC. Translating gives CASSSKTGPYYGYTF. The entire variable domain, with the rest obtained from reference TRBV7-2 and TRBJ1-2, is as follows: GAGVSQSPSNKVTEKGKDVELRCDPISGHTALYWYRQSLGQGLEFLIYFQGNSAPDKSGLPSDRFSAERTGGSVSTLTIQRTQQEDSAVYLCASSSKTGPYYGYTFGSGTRLTVV.

The chain carries TRBV5-1 and TRBJ2-2; D might be TRBD2 (6 bases). Trimming took off 4 bases at V and 4 bases at J, with 8 bases between the two ends. This CDR3 contains 13 residues. CDR1 and CDR2 from the germline V gene are SGHRS and YFSETQ. This CDR3 is CASSPGVTGELFF. The DNA for the CDR3 is TGCGCCAGCAGCCCGGGAGTCACCGGGGAGCTGTTTTTT.

Only a few counts were recorded for this clone. This chain connects TRBV30 to TRBJ2-7, with 7 bases fitting TRBD2. Per the germline V gene, CDR1 is GTSNPN and CDR2 is SVGIG (reference sequence). V shed 1 base and J 7 bases; nucleotides not matched to a gene: 4. The CDR3 runs 12 residues. Written as DNA, the CDR3 is TGTGCCTGGAGTGGACTAGCTGGTGAGCAGTACTTC. Translation: CAWSGLAGEQYF.

This chain connects TRBV6-5 to TRBJ2-2; possible D gene TRBD1, 5 bases. V was cut by 5 bases and J by 4 bases, with 8 bases left in between. Germline V gene lookup returns CDR1 MNHEY and CDR2 SVGAGI. This CDR3 is built from 13 residues. CDR3 loop: CASSTRVTGELFF. The CDR3 nucleotides read TGTGCCAGCAGTACCAGGGTCACCGGGGAGCTGTTTTTT.

The rearrangement joins TRBV7-3 to TRBJ2-5, with a weak D call TRBD1 (6 bases). CDR1 and CDR2 (germline): SGHTA, FQGTGA. This CDR3 is 13 amino acids long. Trimming cost V 4 bases and J 4 bases, with 10 bases left between them. The CDR3 spells CASSSLGGETQYF. In DNA, the CDR3 is TGTGCCAGCAGCTCCCTAGGGGGAGAGACCCAGTACTTC.

The rearrangement joins TRBV6-6 to TRBJ1-4; D uncertain. Looked up from germline, CDR1 is MNHNY and CDR2 is SVGAGI (reference sequence). The CDR3 has 14 amino acids. V was trimmed by 0 bases and J by 8 bases, leaving 10 bases between them. The CDR3 nucleotides read TGTGCCAGCAGTTACTCGTCAGTGAGGGAAAAACTGTTTTTT. This translates into CASSYSSVREKLFF.

Only one count was recorded for this clone. The rearrangement uses TRBV7-2 and TRBJ2-5; no reliable D call. CDR3 length: 12 amino acids. V gave up 4 bases and J gave up 6 bases, with 9 bases separating them. The germline CDR1 and CDR2 sequences are SGHTA and FQGNSA. Here the CDR3 DNA reads TGTGCCAGCAGCTGGGCTGGGAAGACCCAGTACTTC. Translation gives CASSWAGKTQYF.

The chain joins TRBV6-1 to TRBJ1-4; 8 positions match TRBD1. This CDR3 has 17 amino acids. The germline CDR1 and CDR2 sequences are MNHNS and SASEGT. V dropped 4 bases and J dropped 8; count of bases not matched to a gene: 15. The CDR3: CASSGVLASGGQEKLFF. CDR3 DNA sequence: TGTGCCAGCAGTGGGGTTCTGGCCTCAGGGGGCCAAGAAAAACTGTTTTTT.

The genes are TRBV10-3 and TRBJ1-5; 10 nucleotides agree with TRBD1. V lost 11 bases to trimming and J lost 4 bases; unmatched junction nucleotides: 5. CDR3 length equals 13 residues. Germline V gene data show CDR1 as ENHRY and CDR2 as SYGVKD. The CDR3 reads CAARQGANQPQHF. DNA for the CDR3: TGTGCCGCCCGACAGGGGGCTAATCAGCCCCAGCATTTT.

V is TRBV5-4 and J is TRBJ2-2; 8 nucleotides align to TRBD2. J lost 0 bases, V lost 5 bases, and 6 bases had no gene match. CDR3 length equals 16 residues. Germline V gene sequence: CDR1 SGHNT, CDR2 YYREEE (reference sequence). DNA for the CDR3: TGTGCCAGCAGGCCTACTAGCGGAGCGAACACCGGGGAGCTGTTTTTT. Translated: CASRPTSGANTGELFF.

As DNA, the CDR3 is TGTGCCAGCAGTTACTCACACGGGACCTCCTACGAGCAGTACTTC. It specifies CASSYSHGTSYEQYF. The genes are TRBV6-5 and TRBJ2-5; either TRBD1 or TRBD2 may fit D (5 bases each). With the DNA end fitting TRBJ2-7 better, the J assignment may be wrong. CDR3 length: 15 residues. Germline CDR1 and CDR2: MNHEY and SVGAGI.

J is TRBJ1-5 and V is TRBV19; D is uncertain. This CDR3 spans 15 amino acids. The germline V gene encodes CDR1 LNHDA and CDR2 SQIVND (reference sequence). Trimming removed 7 bases at V and 3 bases at J, with 16 bases between. CDR3 in DNA: TGTGCCAGTACCTCGGGTGGCCACAACAATCAGCCCCAGCATTTT. This codes for CASTSGGHNNQPQHF.

The V gene is TRBV7-9, the J gene TRBJ2-5; 7 bases agree with TRBD1. Trimming cost V 1 base and J 5 bases; bases outside gene matches: 7. CDR3 length equals 15 residues. Germline V gene data show CDR1 as SEHNR and CDR2 as FQNEAQ (reference sequence). This chain's CDR3 is CASSLGTGVYETQYF. In nucleotides, the CDR3 is TGTGCCAGCAGCTTAGGTACAGGGGTCTACGAGACCCAGTACTTC.

Only one count was recorded for this clone. The gene calls are TRBV5-4 and TRBJ2-7; the D gene is possibly TRBD2 (5 bases). Trimming took off 3 bases at V and 1 base at J, with 14 bases between the two ends. The germline V gene encodes CDR1 SGHNT and CDR2 YYREEE (reference sequence). The CDR3 spans 15 residues. The CDR3: CASSSSRGRSYEQYF. CDR3 coding DNA: TGTGCCAGCAGCTCTTCGCGAGGGCGATCCTACGAGCAGTACTTC.

This clone was counted between two and nine times. The chain recombines TRBV14 with TRBJ1-6, with 7 nucleotides matching TRBD1. Germline lookup yields CDR1 SGHDN and CDR2 FVKESK. The length of the CDR3 is 15 residues. V trimming: 4 bases; J trimming: 4 bases; junction bases outside the gene matches: 4. The CDR3 loop reads CASSPPGQYNSPLHF. CDR3 in DNA: TGTGCCAGCAGCCCACCGGGACAGTATAATTCACCCCTCCACTTT. The complete variable domain, with remaining parts taken from reference TRBV14 and TRBJ1-6, reads EAGVTQFPSHSVIEKGQTVTLRCDPISGHDNLYWYRRVMGKEIKFLLHFVKESKQDESGMPNNRFLAERTGGTYSTLKVQPAELEDSGVYFCASSPPGQYNSPLHFGNGTRLTVT.

The J gene is TRBJ2-2, the V gene TRBV9, with D hard to call. This CDR3 spans 15 amino acids. The germline CDR1 and CDR2 sequences are SGDLS and YYNGEE. V was clipped by 0 bases and J by 1 base, with 7 bases between them. The CDR3 loop reads CASSVGSGNTGELFF. CDR3 sequence (DNA): TGTGCCAGCAGCGTAGGATCAGGGAACACCGGGGAGCTGTTTTTT.

The chain links TRBV5-4 to TRBJ1-3; no clear D gene. CDR1 and CDR2 (germline): SGHNT, YYREEE (reference sequence). V dropped 4 bases and J dropped 4 bases, with 6 bases sitting between them. CDR3 size: 12 residues. CDR3 nucleotide sequence: TGTGCCAGCAGCACCGGGGGAAACACCATATATTTT. This codes for CASSTGGNTIYF.

The gene calls are TRBV6-1 and TRBJ1-5; D may be TRBD1 (5 bases). The CDR3 is made up of 15 amino acids. Trimming stripped 6 bases from V and 4 bases from J, with 16 bases between. Germline-derived CDR1 and CDR2 are MNHNS and SASEGT. This CDR3 is CASSDYGTGNQPQHF. The CDR3, as DNA: TGTGCCAGCAGCGATTATGGGACGGGAAATCAGCCCCAGCATTTT.

The J gene is TRBJ2-7, the V gene TRBV6-1, with D possibly being TRBD1 (6 bases). This CDR3 region has 15 residues. Trimming took off 7 bases at V and 5 bases at J, with 21 bases between the two ends. Germline loops: CDR1 MNHNS, CDR2 SASEGT. The CDR3 region is CASIPRAGVKNEQYF. The CDR3, as DNA: TGTGCCAGCATCCCCCGGGCAGGGGTGAAGAACGAGCAGTACTTC.

This chain connects TRBV4-1 to TRBJ1-5, with D perhaps matching TRBD1 (5 bases). V was trimmed by 0 bases and J by 5 bases, leaving 11 bases between them. This CDR3 has 15 residues. The germline V gene encodes CDR1 MGHRA and CDR2 YSYEKL. The DNA for the CDR3 is TGCGCCAGCAGCCAAGAGGGGCGACGTTATCAGCCCCAGCATTTT. Amino acid sequence: CASSQEGRRYQPQHF.